This TCR beta chain originates from a study of blood T cell repertoires in COVID-19. Background on the study: Sources were T cells, B-cell-depleted T cells, or PBMCs; the material itself was cDNA or gDNA.

Germline V gene data show CDR1 as SGHNT and CDR2 as YYREEE (reference sequence). This CDR3 contains 13 residues. The J segment lost 4 bases and the V segment lost 8 bases, leaving 8 bases of the junction unmatched. TCRdb's table, derived via immunoSEQ multiplex PCR, lists solely in-frame clones and lacks some. This table holds some 250,000 clones, approximately 87% found once. Material: peripheral blood. The V and J genes are TRBV5-4 and TRBJ2-7, with TRBD1 identical over 8 bases. The source of this sequence is a woman younger than 45 with COVID-19, enrolled during active disease. CDR3 sequence: CASSYRGSYEQYF. The DNA of the CDR3 is TGTGCCAGTTCCTACAGGGGGAGTTACGAGCAGTACTTC.